This passage covers 31 T cell receptor beta chains from one sample sequenced in a study of blood T cell repertoires in COVID-19. Profiled with immunoSEQ multiplex PCR; TCRdb holds only in-frame clones, not every one. The data contain roughly 240,000 clones, roughly four fifths of them singletons. Sequenced sample: peripheral blood. All receptors derive from a woman in her 70s with acute or convalescent COVID-19.

For this clone: Additional DNA sequences in this sample encode the identical CDR3. The chain carries TRBV7-9 and TRBJ1-1, with D possibly TRBD1 on 6 matching bases. Germline V gene sequence: CDR1 SEHNR, CDR2 FQNEAQ (reference sequence). The ends were cut back, 5 bases at V and 0 bases at J, with 10 bases in the middle. The CDR3 covers 14 residues. CDR3 sequence: CASSAGQLNTEAFF. Here the CDR3 DNA reads TGTGCCAGCAGCGCCGGACAGTTGAACACTGAAGCTTTCTTT.

This chain links TRBV7-9 with TRBJ2-7, with D perhaps TRBD1 (5 bases). Trimming took 2 bases from V and 3 from J, leaving 11 bases between them. This CDR3 region has 14 residues. Germline V gene sequence: CDR1 SEHNR, CDR2 FQNEAQ (reference sequence). CDR3 sequence reads: CASSLRQGGYEQYF. CDR3 nucleotides: TGTGCCAGCAGCTTAAGGCAGGGTGGCTACGAGCAGTACTTC.

The V call is TRBV6-5, the J call TRBJ1-3; D not certain. In germline, CDR1 is MNHEY, CDR2 SVGAGI. Trimming removed 6 bases at V and 0 bases at J, with 9 bases between. CDR3 length equals 14 residues. The CDR3 DNA reads as TGTGCCAGCAGGGACGGGAGCTCTGGAAACACCATATATTTT. Protein sequence: CASRDGSSGNTIYF.

The chain links TRBV28 to TRBJ1-2; 9 nucleotides match TRBD1. The ends lost 6 bases at V and 8 bases at J; junction bases unmatched: 10. The germline CDR1 and CDR2 sequences are MDHEN and SYDVKM. This CDR3 has 14 residues. The CDR3 coding sequence is TGTGCCAGCAGCATAGGGACAGGGACAAGCGGCTACACCTTC. It translates to CASSIGTGTSGYTF.

The chain has TRBV27 and TRBJ1-2; 11 bases are shared with TRBD1. The CDR3 spans 13 residues. Germline V gene data show CDR1 as MNHEY and CDR2 as SMNVEV (reference sequence). V shed 8 bases and J 5 bases; nucleotides not matched to a gene: 4. CDR3 protein: CASGDRGSYGYTF. CDR3 sequence (DNA): TGTGCCAGCGGGGACAGGGGGTCGTATGGCTACACCTTC.

V and J are TRBV2 and TRBJ2-6, with 7 bases aligning to TRBD1. The CDR3 length is 18 residues. Germline trimming cut 3 bases from V and 2 bases from J; bases unmatched to any gene: 10. CDR1 is SNHLY, CDR2 FYNNEI, per germline. The CDR3 DNA is TGTGCCAGCAGTGAGTTGCGACAGGGCCTTACTGGGGCCAACGTCCTGACTTTC. This codes for CASSELRQGLTGANVLTF.

The genes are TRBV7-2 and TRBJ1-1; unclear D gene. The V end was cut by 5 bases, the J end by 5 bases, with 15 bases between. The CDR3 runs to 14 residues. Germline CDR1 reads SGHTA; CDR2 reads FQGNSA. CDR3 in DNA: TGTGCCAGCAGCATGGACCCCGGAGGGACTGAAGCTTTCTTT. As protein: CASSMDPGGTEAFF.

The chain carries TRBV7-2 and TRBJ2-2; TRBD1 aligns across 7 bases. Per the germline V gene, CDR1 is SGHTA and CDR2 is FQGNSA. This CDR3 is 13 amino acids long. V shed 5 bases and J 6 bases; nucleotides not matched to a gene: 3. The CDR3 nucleotides are TGTGCCAGCAGCGCCGACAGGGCCGGGGAGCTGTTTTTT. Amino acids: CASSADRAGELFF.

The V call is TRBV7-2, the J call TRBJ2-3, with 8 bases identical to TRBD2. Germline CDR1 reads SGHTA; CDR2 reads FQGNSA. Trimming at V came to 3 bases and at J to 5 bases, leaving 7 bases not matched to a gene. The CDR3 has 15 residues. The CDR3 loop reads CASSFRAGGGDTQYF. The DNA of the CDR3 is TGTGCCAGCAGCTTTCGGGCGGGGGGTGGAGATACGCAGTATTTT.

This chain uses TRBV6-5 with TRBJ2-1; tentative D call: TRBD2 (5 bases). CDR1 and CDR2 (germline): MNHEY, SVGAGI. Trimming pared 10 bases from V and 0 bases from J, leaving 13 bases between. The CDR3 is 14 residues long. The CDR3 loop is CATKEASSYNEQFF. The CDR3 nucleotides read TGTGCCACCAAGGAGGCTAGCTCCTACAATGAGCAGTTCTTC.

The chain has TRBV7-2 and TRBJ2-7, with a tentative D call TRBD2 (5 bases). The V end lost 5 bases, the J end lost 2 bases, and 16 bases lay between the germline ends. CDR1 and CDR2 (germline): SGHTA, FQGNSA. This CDR3 is 15 amino acids long. Here the CDR3 reads CASSRVTGSTYEQYF. CDR3 nucleotides: TGTGCCAGCAGCCGGGTCACGGGGAGCACCTACGAGCAGTACTTC. The full variable domain, rest sourced from reference TRBV7-2 and TRBJ2-7, is GAGVSQSPSNKVTEKGKDVELRCDPISGHTALYWYRQSLGQGLEFLIYFQGNSAPDKSGLPSDRFSAERTGGSVSTLTIQRTQQEDSAVYLCASSRVTGSTYEQYFGPGTRLTVT.

This chain joins TRBV2 and TRBJ1-2; 11 bases agree with TRBD1. The CDR3 sequence is 15 residues long. Per germline, CDR1 SNHLY and CDR2 FYNNEI. With V trimmed by 7 bases and J by 1 base, 5 bases remained unmatched. The CDR3 protein is CASKLGQGVNYGYTF. As DNA, the CDR3 is TGTGCCAGCAAATTGGGACAGGGGGTTAACTATGGCTACACCTTC.

V and J are TRBV30 and TRBJ1-1; TRBD1 agrees at 8 bases. CDR1 and CDR2 from the germline V gene are GTSNPN and SVGIG (reference sequence). The CDR3 has 13 amino acids. Trimming cost V 5 bases and J 2 bases; bases outside gene matches: 4. The CDR3 DNA reads as TGTGCCTGGTCGGGACAGGCCAACACTGAAGCTTTCTTT. Amino acid sequence: CAWSGQANTEAFF.

CDR3 sequence: CASKGRTNYGYTF. The CDR3 coding sequence is TGTGCCAGCAAGGGGCGTACGAACTATGGCTACACCTTC. The chain joins TRBV12-3 or TRBV12-4 to TRBJ1-2; perhaps TRBD1 as D (5 bases). The CDR3 contains 13 residues. Deletions cut 7 bases from V and 2 bases from J, with 11 bases between.

This chain connects TRBV7-2 to TRBJ1-1, with D perhaps TRBD1 (5 bases). V was cut by 4 bases and J by 5 bases, with 23 bases left in between. From germline, CDR1 is SGHTA and CDR2 FQGNSA. CDR3 length equals 17 residues. The DNA for the CDR3 is TGTGCCAGCAGCTCGGGCCCCGGGGGGGTGAGGAGTACTGAAGCTTTCTTT. Its translation: CASSSGPGGVRSTEAFF.

The chain is built from TRBV3-1 (or the pseudogene TRBV3-2) and TRBJ1-2; D remains unclear. V was cut by 8 bases and J by 3 bases, with 13 bases left in between. Germline V lookup: CDR1 LGHDT, CDR2 YNNKEL (reference sequence). The CDR3 has 13 amino acids. The CDR3 bases are TGTGCCAGCGGCGGAGGAGGGTACTATGGCTACACCTTC. It encodes CASGGGGYYGYTF.

The genes are TRBV29-1 and TRBJ2-3, with unresolved D. The V gene lost 2 bases and the J gene lost 4 bases, with 7 bases spanning the gap. The germline CDR1 and CDR2 sequences are SQVTM and ANQGSEA. The CDR3 loop spans 12 amino acids. The CDR3 protein is CSVELFSDTQYF. CDR3 in DNA: TGCAGCGTTGAACTGTTCTCAGATACGCAGTATTTT.

The chain combines TRBV27 with TRBJ1-2, with D possibly TRBD1 on 5 matching bases. The CDR3 is 13 residues long. V was pared by 8 bases and J by 4 bases, with 14 bases between. The V gene's germline CDR1 is MNHEY and CDR2 SMNVEV (reference sequence). CDR3 region: CASGVGGLYGYTF. Here the CDR3 DNA reads TGTGCCAGCGGAGTGGGGGGACTCTATGGCTACACCTTC.

The chain employs TRBV4-2 and TRBJ2-1; D may be TRBD2 (5 bases). Trimming left V 0 bases short and J 2 bases short, with 14 bases between. CDR1 is LGHNA and CDR2 is YNFKEQ in the germline V gene. The CDR3 contains 17 residues. As DNA, the CDR3 is TGTGCCAGCAGCCAAGATTGGGCGGGCGTTACCTACAATGAGCAGTTCTTC. Residues: CASSQDWAGVTYNEQFF.

The rearrangement links TRBV12-3 or TRBV12-4 to TRBJ1-1; D gene unclear. With 0 bases removed from V and 5 bases from J, the gap between germline ends came to 7 bases. This CDR3 has 13 amino acids. The CDR3 coding sequence is TGTGCCAGCAGTTTAGCGAGATATACTGAAGCTTTCTTT. This sequence encodes CASSLARYTEAFF.

This clone was seen a few times. The V call is TRBV5-4, the J call TRBJ2-1; D gene unclear. Germline V lookup: CDR1 SGHNT, CDR2 YYREEE (reference sequence). The CDR3 runs 13 residues. V was clipped by 2 bases and J by 4 bases, with 7 bases between them. CDR3 nucleotide sequence: TGTGCCAGCAGCTTAAACTCGTACAATGAGCAGTTCTTC. The encoded protein is CASSLNSYNEQFF.

This clone was seen once. The rearrangement uses TRBV7-9 and TRBJ1-2; D is unresolved. Looked up from germline, CDR1 is SEHNR and CDR2 is FQNEAQ (reference sequence). The V gene lost 1 base and the J gene lost 4 bases, with 10 bases spanning the gap. The CDR3 is 14 amino acids. The CDR3 DNA follows: TGTGCCAGCAGCTTAGATTCGCAGGTCTATGGCTACACCTTC. This codes for CASSLDSQVYGYTF.

The chain joins TRBV18 to TRBJ1-4; 10 bases map to TRBD1. J gave up 7 bases and V 3 bases, and 11 bases lay outside the gene matches. Germline V gene lookup returns CDR1 KGHSH and CDR2 LQKENI. This CDR3 comprises 17 residues. The CDR3 DNA reads as TGTGCCAGCTCACCCCCGAGCCCCGGACAGGGGGTTGAAAAACTGTTTTTT. Translating it yields CASSPPSPGQGVEKLFF. Full variable domain (rest looked up from reference TRBV18 and TRBJ1-4): NAGVMQNPRHLVRRRGQEARLRCSPMKGHSHVYWYRQLPEEGLKFMVYLQKENIIDESGMPKERFSAEFPKEGPSILRIQQVVRGDSAAYFCASSPPSPGQGVEKLFFGSGTQLSVL.

V gene TRBV25-1 combines with J gene TRBJ2-7; TRBD1 matches 8 bases. In germline, CDR1 is MGHDK, CDR2 SYGVNS. The CDR3 runs to 13 residues. Germline trimming cut 11 bases from V and 2 bases from J; bases unmatched to any gene: 8. CDR3 in amino acids: CAVSPGGTYEQYF. For the CDR3, the DNA is TGTGCCGTCTCACCAGGGGGCACCTACGAGCAGTACTTC.

This chain uses TRBV29-1 with TRBJ2-5; D perhaps matches TRBD1 (6 bases). This CDR3 is built from 17 residues. The germline V gene has CDR1 SQVTM and CDR2 ANQGSEA. Between the trimmed V and J ends, which lost 5 bases and 2 bases, there was a span of 24 bases. CDR3 nucleotides: TGCAGCGTTCACAACCCCGACAGGTCCCGGCGGCAAGAGACCCAGTACTTC. It codes for CSVHNPDRSRRQETQYF.

The rearrangement links TRBV5-1 to TRBJ1-2, with a tentative D call TRBD1 (6 bases). The CDR3 is 14 residues long. Germline CDR1 is SGHRS and CDR2 is YFSETQ. With 4 bases removed from V and 1 base from J, the gap between germline ends came to 11 bases. CDR3 loop: CASSTRQDNYGYTF. The CDR3 DNA sequence: TGCGCCAGCAGCACTAGACAGGATAACTATGGCTACACCTTC.

This clone was detected ten times or more. Other DNA sequences in this specimen translate into the identical CDR3. The chain uses TRBV2 and TRBJ1-5; no clear D gene. This CDR3 region has 15 residues. Germline V gene data show CDR1 as SNHLY and CDR2 as FYNNEI. V lost 3 bases to trimming and J lost 0 bases, with 9 bases between them. The CDR3 is CASSESGNSNQPQHF. The CDR3, as DNA: TGTGCCAGCAGTGAGAGCGGGAATAGCAATCAGCCCCAGCATTTT.

The chain combines TRBV15 with TRBJ2-5; D is possibly TRBD2 (5 bases). Germline V gene data show CDR1 as LNHNV and CDR2 as YYDKDF (reference sequence). The CDR3 runs to 12 residues. V lost 1 base and J lost 5, with 5 bases in between. The CDR3 DNA reads as TGTGCCACCAGCAGAGGAGGGGAGACCCAGTACTTC. Its protein is CATSRGGETQYF.

The chain is built from TRBV6-5 and TRBJ1-2; no definite D call. The germline V and J ends were trimmed by 6 bases and 14 bases, with 16 bases remaining between them. The length of the CDR3 is 11 residues. CDR1 is MNHEY, CDR2 SVGAGI, per germline. The CDR3 here is CASSSVGVLTF. DNA of the CDR3: TGTGCCAGCAGCTCCGTTGGAGTGCTGACCTTC.

A few counts support this clone. The chain employs TRBV28 and TRBJ1-2, with 9 bases identical to TRBD1. The ends lost 2 bases at V and 7 bases at J; junction bases unmatched: 8. This CDR3 is built from 15 residues. Germline V lookup: CDR1 MDHEN, CDR2 SYDVKM. The chain's CDR3 is CASSLGDREFGGYTF. In DNA, the CDR3 is TGTGCCAGCAGTTTAGGGGACAGGGAATTTGGTGGCTACACCTTC.

The table lists this clone with a few counts. This chain links TRBV7-9 with TRBJ1-5, with 7 bases matching TRBD1. Trimming at V came to 5 bases and at J to 3 bases, leaving 10 bases not matched to a gene. The CDR3 consists of 16 residues. The germline gives CDR1 SEHNR, CDR2 FQNEAQ (reference sequence). CDR3 amino acids: CASSPSQGSSNQPQHF. Here the CDR3 DNA reads TGTGCCAGCAGCCCCTCACAGGGGTCCTCCAATCAGCCCCAGCATTTT.